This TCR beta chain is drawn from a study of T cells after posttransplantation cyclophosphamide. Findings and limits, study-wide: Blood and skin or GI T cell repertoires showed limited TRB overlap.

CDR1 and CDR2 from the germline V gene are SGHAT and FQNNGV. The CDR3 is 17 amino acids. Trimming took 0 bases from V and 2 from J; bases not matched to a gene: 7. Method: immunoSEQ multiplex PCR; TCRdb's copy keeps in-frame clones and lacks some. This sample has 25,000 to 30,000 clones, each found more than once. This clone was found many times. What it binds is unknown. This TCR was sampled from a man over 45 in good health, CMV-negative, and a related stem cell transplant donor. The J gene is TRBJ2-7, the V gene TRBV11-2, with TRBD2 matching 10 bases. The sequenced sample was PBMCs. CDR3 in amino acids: CASSLEILAGDTYEQYF. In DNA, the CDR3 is TGTGCCAGCAGCTTAGAAATTCTAGCGGGGGATACCTACGAGCAGTACTTC. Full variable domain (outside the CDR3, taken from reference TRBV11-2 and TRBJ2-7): EAGVAQSPRYKIIEKRQSVAFWCNPISGHATLYWYQQILGQGPKLLIQFQNNGVVDDSQLPKDRFSAERLKGVDSTLKIQPAKLEDSAVYLCASSLEILAGDTYEQYFGPGTRLTVT.